These 5 T cell receptor beta chains originate from one sample sequenced in a study of T cells after yellow fever vaccination (dated by TCRdb to between 2018 and 2021). The sample's treatment or condition label is to be understood as: live attenuated yellow fever vaccine strain. The library was built by means of 5' RACE. Sequencing took place on an Illumina HiSeq 2500. TCRdb passed the public sequencing reads through fastp at Q25 and MiXCR, retaining productive beta sequences. Rows matching on CDR3 protein sequence are summarized as one entry with the most common DNA and genes. Here the sample has approximately 300,000 distinct CDR3 sequences; approximately 12% occur a single time. The top ten clonotypes cover roughly 0.5% of the sample. The sample was CD4+ T cells sorted from PBMCs, taken 45 days after the yellow fever booster vaccination. The receptors were sampled from a man between 25 and 39 years old who received the YFV17D yellow fever vaccine.

This clonotype came up many times. The rearrangement links TRBV7-9 to TRBJ2-3; TRBD1 might be the D (6 bases). The CDR3 spans 17 residues. The V end was cut by 3 bases, the J end by 4 bases, with 20 bases between. Germline CDR1 and CDR2: SEHNR and FQNEAQ (reference sequence). The CDR3 DNA sequence: TGTGCCAGCAGCTTCCGCTCCTTAACAGGGACCTCAGATACGCAGTATTTT. Translating it yields CASSFRSLTGTSDTQYF.

The gene calls are TRBV7-8 and TRBJ2-3; the D gene is possibly TRBD1 (5 bases). The CDR3 runs to 16 residues. Looked up from germline, CDR1 is SGHVS and CDR2 is FQNEAQ. V was trimmed by 5 bases and J by 0 bases, leaving 15 bases between them. The CDR3 nucleotides read TGTGCCAGCAGCCCGAGCAGGGCCCTTAGCACAGATACGCAGTATTTT. Translated, it gives CASSPSRALSTDTQYF. The variable domain in full, completed from reference TRBV7-8 and TRBJ2-3, reads GAGVSQSPRYKVAKRGQDVALRCDPISGHVSLFWYQQALGQGPEFLTYFQNEAQLDKSGLPSDRFFAERPEGSVSTLKIQRTQQEDSAVYLCASSPSRALSTDTQYFGPGTRLTVL.

This clonotype was recorded many times. The V and J genes are TRBV5-1 and TRBJ1-1; 7 bases are shared with TRBD1. The length of the CDR3 is 14 residues. The germline CDR1 and CDR2 sequences are SGHRS and YFSETQ. V was pared by 4 bases and J by 0 bases, with 3 bases of the junction left unmatched. CDR3 nucleotides: TGCGCCAGCAGCGGGGACAGCATGAACACTGAAGCTTTCTTT. The encoded protein is CASSGDSMNTEAFF.

This clonotype has only one observation. The J gene is TRBJ2-1, the V gene TRBV4-3; D call uncertain. The CDR3 extends over 16 amino acids. Germline loops: CDR1 LGHNA, CDR2 YSLEER. Trimming pared 1 base from V and 9 bases from J, leaving 19 bases between. The CDR3 nucleotides read TGCGCCAGCAGCCAAGCCAGGTCCAGAACTTTTAGTGAGCAGTTCTTC. Translated: CASSQARSRTFSEQFF.

This clonotype came up a few times. CDR3 in DNA: TGCAGCCTGGGACAGCCAGGCTCACCCCTCCACTTT. Translation: CSLGQPGSPLHF. This chain uses TRBV20-1 with TRBJ1-6; 7 nucleotides agree with TRBD1. Germline V gives CDR1 DFQATT, CDR2 SNEGSKA (reference sequence). This CDR3 is built from 12 residues.